This is a list of T cell receptor beta chains from one sample in a study of T cell responses to AZD1222 COVID-19 vaccine. Some clones are missing from TCRdb's copy, which holds only in-frame ones; the method was immunoSEQ multiplex PCR. The sample comprises under 150,000 clones, over 75% of which are singletons, and over 15% rests with the top ten. This specimen was peripheral blood, taken on day 0 of MenACWY control vaccination. The receptors shown here come from an adult in good health. Both conserved end residues are trimmed from each CDR3. The D gene is left open where the match is weak.

CDR3 length	D gene	J gene	V gene	CDR3 protein
15	TRBD2	TRBJ2-1	TRBV27	ASSLLASGRHYNEQF
10	NA	TRBJ2-3	TRBV30	AWSVSGDTQY
13	NA	TRBJ2-7	TRBV14	ASSQQTIAATEQY
12	NA	TRBJ2-7	TRBV28	ASQQSNPSYEQY
13	NA	TRBJ2-7	TRBV5-1	ASSLSFGVMNEQY
11	TRBD1	TRBJ1-1	TRBV30	AHATGMNTEAF
12	TRBD2	TRBJ2-7	TRBV2	ASSDPSGRYEQY
15	NA	TRBJ1-5	TRBV12-5	ASGLLSAGTVQQPQH
11	NA	TRBJ2-7	TRBV9	ASSFRDGYEQY
12	NA	TRBJ1-1	TRBV5-6	ASSLQGSRAEAF
13	NA	TRBJ1-4	TRBV9	ASSARTGSNEKLF
14	NA	TRBJ1-3	TRBV5-5	ASSLGATRSGNTIY
14	NA	TRBJ1-5	TRBV25-1	ASSGGKGGGNQPQH
14	NA	TRBJ2-3	TRBV5-1	ASSQGGRDRTDTQY
10	NA	TRBJ1-1	TRBV3-1/TRBV3-2	ASSQRGYEAF
13	NA	TRBJ1-1	TRBV9	ASRANPTGPGGAF
15	NA	TRBJ1-5	TRBV2	ASSELGHLGSNQPQH
13	NA	TRBJ1-4	TRBV28	ASSGRGGGNEKLF
10	NA	TRBJ2-5	TRBV7-9	ASSLRGETQY
14	TRBD2	TRBJ2-1	TRBV2	ASGRLAGASYNEQF
13	NA	TRBJ2-1	TRBV10-3	AISSRGGQVNEQF
15	TRBD1	TRBJ2-7	TRBV28	ASSLKGASYLYYEQY
13	NA	TRBJ2-1	TRBV28	ASSPPKGLYNEQF
11	TRBD1	TRBJ2-7	TRBV10-3	ATTGQGAYEQY
14	TRBD1	TRBJ1-1	TRBV19	ASSILQGAQVTEAF
13	TRBD1	TRBJ2-7	TRBV2	ASSEDRSSTYEQY
13	NA	TRBJ2-7	TRBV4-1	ASSQDKPSSYEQY
11	TRBD2	TRBJ2-7	TRBV7-9	ASSLAGGQEQY
12	TRBD2	TRBJ2-7	TRBV6-5	ASSALAGVYEQY
12	TRBD2	TRBJ2-2	TRBV25-1	ASRGVANTGELF
12	NA	TRBJ1-5	TRBV27	ASSPQVGDQPQH
14	TRBD2	TRBJ2-7	TRBV7-9	ASSPETSGIFYEQY
14	TRBD1	TRBJ1-3	TRBV28	ASSFPRTGSGNTIY
12	NA	TRBJ1-1	TRBV27	ASTPKIMNTEAF
14	NA	TRBJ1-2	TRBV4-1	ASSQAPGNRNYGYT
10	NA	TRBJ2-7	TRBV27	ASSLLSYEQY
16	NA	TRBJ1-1	TRBV18	ASSPVKGKLTGNTEAF
10	NA	TRBJ2-7	TRBV2	ATRRLSYEQY
13	NA	TRBJ2-3	TRBV3-1/TRBV3-2	ASSQDTGVRDTQY
12	NA	TRBJ1-4	TRBV27	ASKINRIVNEVF
13	TRBD2	TRBJ2-1	TRBV10-3	AISDFSGPQNEQF
11	NA	TRBJ1-2	TRBV29-1	SVEDLYKGGYT
11	NA	TRBJ2-7	TRBV7-2	ASSLNQGSEQY
13	NA	TRBJ2-4	TRBV6-5	ASRTTGLAKNIQY
11	TRBD2	TRBJ2-1	TRBV5-1	ASSSLLAGGHF
11	NA	TRBJ2-1	TRBV30	AWSRGRYNEQF
14	TRBD1	TRBJ2-7	TRBV7-2	ASSLASGGIRYEQY
13	NA	TRBJ1-3	TRBV9	ASSPESVPGNTIY
15	NA	TRBJ2-1	TRBV28	ASSLIGGGLKVYEQF
11	TRBD2	TRBJ2-3	TRBV6-2/TRBV6-3	ASSGGSTDTQY
14	TRBD1	TRBJ1-5	TRBV6-1	ASSDWLQGTNQPQH
16	NA	TRBJ2-2	TRBV28	ASSGVPPGHANTGELF